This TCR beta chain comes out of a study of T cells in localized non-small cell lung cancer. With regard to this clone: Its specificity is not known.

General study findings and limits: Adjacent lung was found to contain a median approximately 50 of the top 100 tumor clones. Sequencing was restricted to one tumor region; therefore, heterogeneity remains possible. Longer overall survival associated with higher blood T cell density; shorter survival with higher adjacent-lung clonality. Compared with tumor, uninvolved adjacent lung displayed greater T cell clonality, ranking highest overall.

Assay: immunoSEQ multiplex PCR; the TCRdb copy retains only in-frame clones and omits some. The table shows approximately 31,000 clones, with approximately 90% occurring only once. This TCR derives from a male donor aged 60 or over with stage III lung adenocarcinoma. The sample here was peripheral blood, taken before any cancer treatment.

The CDR3 coding sequence is TGTGCCAGCAGTGTCGGAACCCTGGATGAAAAACTGTTTTTT. Translating gives CASSVGTLDEKLFF. V gene TRBV2 combines with J gene TRBJ1-4; D is unresolved. CDR3 length: 14 amino acids. Germline V gene sequence: CDR1 SNHLY, CDR2 FYNNEI. The V end lost 4 bases, the J end lost 6 bases, and 12 bases lay between the germline ends. The complete variable domain, with remaining parts taken from reference TRBV2 and TRBJ1-4, reads EPEVTQTPSHQVTQMGQEVILRCVPISNHLYFYWYRQILGQKVEFLVSFYNNEISEKSEIFDDQFSVERPDGSNFTLKIRSTKLEDSAMYFCASSVGTLDEKLFFGSGTQLSVL.